The present T cell receptor (beta chain) was sequenced within a study of siplizumab effects on memory and regulatory T cells. Study information: In pairs, mixed lymphocyte reactions were done either with siplizumab at 0.85 to 1 ug/mL or without any drug present. Findings and limits, study-wide: Naive T cells, seemingly more diverse than memory cells, seemed major alloresponse contributors. Researchers could not give a naive or memory phenotype to roughly 75-95% of proliferating CD4+ or CD8+ clones. Alloreactive clones mapping to unstimulated subsets formed only a minor fraction.

Germline V gene sequence: CDR1 MNHNS, CDR2 SASEGT. The ends lost 3 bases at V and 1 base at J; junction bases unmatched: 0. The CDR3 is 16 residues long. Note on this clone: Its antigen is still unknown.

Clones were sequenced by immunoSEQ multiplex PCR, and TCRdb holds only the in-frame ones, with some missing. The sample lists approximately 5,000 clones, 40% to 55% occurring once. Cells of the mixed lymphocyte reaction were cocultured at 37 degrees C for 5 to 6 days. This clonotype was obtained from a human donor in good health; the cells came from an allogeneic mixed lymphocyte reaction. Some clones in this sample may be carry-over from other donors' samples. Sequenced sample: CFSE-low (dividing) CD8+ T cells sorted from an allogeneic mixed lymphocyte reaction. The rearrangement links TRBV6-1 to TRBJ2-1; TRBD2 matches at 13 bases. For the CDR3, the DNA is TGTGCCAGCAGTGAGGGACTAGCGGGATCCTACAATGAGCAGTTCTTC. This encodes CASSEGLAGSYNEQFF.